Listed here are 8 T cell receptor beta chains from one sample, sequenced in a study of CD8 T cells in ankylosing spondylitis. These receptors lack a known antigen. Study-wide points: It appeared that ankylosing spondylitis blood was characterized by a TCR beta motif of several highly homologous variants.

From the 5' RACE reads, TCRdb called clonotypes with MiXCR, one entry per CDR3 protein. In the table there are around 890,000 distinct CDR3 sequences, 10% to 15% of which are singletons. Sequenced input: blood, either unsorted or a sorted T cell fraction (not recorded which). All receptors come from a male donor with ankylosing spondylitis.

This clonotype was counted a few times. CDR3 in DNA: TGTGCCAGCAGTTTTCTCCGAGCGGGAGGCCTGGTGATCCGGGAGCAGTTCTTC. It translates to CASSFLRAGGLVIREQFF. The rearrangement uses TRBV12-3 or TRBV12-4 and TRBJ2-1; 9 bases are a match to TRBD2. CDR3 length: 18 residues. With V trimmed by 3 bases and J by 10 bases, 19 bases remained unmatched.

The chain is built from TRBV9 and TRBJ2-5; D ambiguous. Deletions cut 0 bases from V and 4 bases from J, with 10 bases between. Germline assignment: CDR1 SGDLS and CDR2 YYNGEE. The CDR3 length is 14 residues. The DNA for the CDR3 is TGTGCCAGCAGCGTAGAAGGGTTAGGAGAGACCCAGTACTTC. Translated: CASSVEGLGETQYF.

The chain couples TRBV5-1 to TRBJ2-3, with TRBD2 matching 13 bases. Germline V gene sequence: CDR1 SGHRS, CDR2 YFSETQ. The CDR3 has 17 residues. The V gene end was trimmed by 3 bases and the J gene end by 0 bases; junction bases not matched to a gene: 4. The CDR3 nucleotides read TGCGCCAGCAGCTGGGGGACTAGCGGGGCAAGCACAGATACGCAGTATTTT. It translates to CASSWGTSGASTDTQYF.

In this sample, this clonotype turned up many times. V is TRBV5-1 and J is TRBJ2-5; TRBD2 might be the D (5 bases). Germline V lookup: CDR1 SGHRS, CDR2 YFSETQ. Deletions cut 4 bases from V and 4 bases from J, with 14 bases between. The CDR3 runs 14 residues. CDR3 in DNA: TGCGCCAGCAGCGACCCCAGCGGTATAGAGACCCAGTACTTC. Translated, it gives CASSDPSGIETQYF. Full variable domain (rest looked up from reference TRBV5-1 and TRBJ2-5): KAGVTQTPRYLIKTRGQQVTLSCSPISGHRSVSWYQQTPGQGLQFLFEYFSETQRNKGNFPGRFSGRQFSNSRSEMNVSTLELGDSALYLCASSDPSGIETQYFGPGTRLLVL.

The chain employs TRBV27 and TRBJ2-2; TRBD1 might be the D (6 bases). The CDR3 spans 13 residues. The ends were cut back, 6 bases at V and 8 bases at J, with 13 bases in the middle. Per the germline V gene, CDR1 is MNHEY and CDR2 is SMNVEV (reference sequence). CDR3 in amino acids: CASRTTGLGELFF. In DNA, the CDR3 is TGTGCCAGCAGGACTACAGGGCTGGGGGAGCTGTTTTTT.

The chain couples TRBV10-3 to TRBJ2-3; D is unclear. The CDR3 has 13 amino acids. With 7 bases removed from V and 0 bases from J, the gap between germline ends came to 8 bases. In germline, CDR1 is ENHRY, CDR2 SYGVKD. Written as DNA, the CDR3 is TGTGCCATCACGACGGGTAGCACAGATACGCAGTATTTT. It yields the protein CAITTGSTDTQYF.

The chain has TRBV4-1 and TRBJ2-3; no definite D call. This CDR3 is built from 12 residues. The ends were cut back, 0 bases at V and 15 bases at J, with 13 bases in the middle. From germline, CDR1 is MGHRA and CDR2 YSYEKL. This CDR3 reads CASSQDLASFYF. The CDR3 DNA is TGCGCCAGCAGCCAAGATCTGGCTAGTTTTTATTTT.

This clonotype was picked up many times. The chain links TRBV5-4 to TRBJ2-7; D call uncertain. The CDR3 loop spans 13 amino acids. The germline V gene encodes CDR1 SGHNT and CDR2 YYREEE (reference sequence). V was shortened by 2 bases and J by 2 bases, with 8 bases between the two germline ends. CDR3 residues: CASSFPTTYEQYF. The CDR3 nucleotides are TGTGCCAGCAGCTTTCCTACCACCTACGAGCAGTACTTC.